This T cell receptor (beta chain) was sequenced in a study of blood T cell repertoires in COVID-19. Only in-frame clones appear in the TCRdb table, and some are missing; sequencing was by immunoSEQ multiplex PCR. The repertoire holds approximately 400,000 clones, about 90% seen once, with approximately 1.2% in the top ten. Germline V lookup: CDR1 LGHDT, CDR2 YNNKEL (reference sequence). This CDR3 contains 17 residues. Trimming took 1 base from V and 2 from J, leaving 16 bases between them. The receptor comes from a man aged 40-49 years with acute or convalescent COVID-19. The sequenced sample was peripheral blood. The J gene is TRBJ2-3, the V gene TRBV3-1 (or the pseudogene TRBV3-2); D gene ambiguous. CDR3 nucleotide sequence: TGTGCCAGCAGCCAAGTGATGTACGCGCCATACACAGATACGCAGTATTTT. This sequence encodes CASSQVMYAPYTDTQYF.